Detailed here is one T cell receptor beta chain. The data stem from a study of blood T cells in healthy people across ages. Germline CDR1 SGHRS, CDR2 YFSETQ. The CDR3 covers 14 residues. V shed 6 bases and J 6 bases; nucleotides not matched to a gene: 6. For the second PCR, which ran for roughly 6 to 12 cycles, a sample-barcoded 5' primer and a J-beta primer mix were used. TCRdb analysed the 5' RACE reads with MiXCR anew, one entry per CDR3 protein. The sample consists of about 1.6 million distinct CDR3 sequences, approximately 32% of them appearing once. This rearrangement joins TRBV5-1 to TRBJ1-6, with 7 nucleotides matching TRBD1. The sequence derives from a woman aged 25 to 39 in good health. The sequenced sample consisted of blood. CDR3 bases: TGCGCCAGCACCGCTTGGGACAGTAATTCACCCCTCCACTTT. Residues: CASTAWDSNSPLHF.